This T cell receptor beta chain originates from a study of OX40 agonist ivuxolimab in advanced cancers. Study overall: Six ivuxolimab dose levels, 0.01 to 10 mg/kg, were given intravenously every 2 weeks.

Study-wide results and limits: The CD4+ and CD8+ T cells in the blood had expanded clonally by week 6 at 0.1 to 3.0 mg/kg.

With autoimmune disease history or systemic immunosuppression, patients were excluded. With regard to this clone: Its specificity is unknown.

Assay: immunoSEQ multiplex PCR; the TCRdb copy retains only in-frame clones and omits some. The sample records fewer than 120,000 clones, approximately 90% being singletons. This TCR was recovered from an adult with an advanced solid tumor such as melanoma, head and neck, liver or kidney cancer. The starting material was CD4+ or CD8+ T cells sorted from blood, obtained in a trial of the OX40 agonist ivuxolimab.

The CDR3 DNA reads TGTGCCACCAGCGGACAATCTAGCGGGGGAAAGGAGACCCAGTACTTC. Translation: CATSGQSSGGKETQYF. V gene TRBV15 combines with J gene TRBJ2-5; TRBD2 agrees at 10 bases. Germline CDR1 LNHNV, CDR2 YYDKDF (reference sequence). CDR3 size: 16 residues. V lost 5 bases, J lost 5 bases, and 11 bases stayed unmatched.